The sequence of this T cell receptor (beta chain) was determined in a study of low-dose radiotherapy and immunotherapy resistance in tumors. Primers targeting TRAV and TRBV primed first-strand cDNA, covering alpha and beta chains. TCRs underwent 15 to 25 PCR cycles of amplification with a constant-region primer and V-primer adapter. TCRdb ran MiXCR on the reads and lists one entry per CDR3 protein. The data show around 60,000 distinct CDR3 sequences, with about 25% seen just once and 6.7% held by the top ten. V gave up 3 bases and J gave up 0 bases; unmatched junction bases: 11. The CDR3 consists of 19 residues. Germline assignment: CDR1 SGHDT and CDR2 YYEEEE. In its sample, this clonotype was seen many times. Noted time point: after trial treatment. The treatment here: LDRT plus nivolumab, ipilimumab, low-dose cyclophosphamide and aspirin (RACIN trial).

This clonotype was sampled from a male donor with prostate cancer. The V gene is TRBV5-6, the J gene TRBJ1-3; 11 nucleotides line up with TRBD1. Material: PBMCs, obtained after low-dose radiotherapy plus immunotherapy. The CDR3 sequence is CASSYPGQGVRLSGNTIYF. CDR3 coding DNA: TGTGCCAGCAGCTATCCGGGACAGGGGGTCCGACTCTCTGGAAACACCATATATTTT.